This T cell receptor beta chain originates from a study of blood T cell repertoires in COVID-19. Some clones are missing from TCRdb's copy, which holds only in-frame ones; the method was immunoSEQ multiplex PCR. The repertoire holds 20,000 or so clones, with roughly four fifths as singletons. Looked up from germline, CDR1 is MNHEY and CDR2 is SMNVEV (reference sequence). This CDR3 region has 11 residues. V gave up 9 bases and J gave up 4 bases, with 6 bases separating them. This clone was observed a handful of times. Source material: peripheral blood. The V call is TRBV27, the J call TRBJ2-2; no clear D. This clonotype was obtained from a man aged 40-55 years with active or convalescent COVID-19. CDR3 in DNA: TGTGCCAGTTCGGGCACCGGGGAGCTGTTTTTT. This encodes CASSGTGELFF.